The 23 T cell receptor beta chains in this list originate from one sample, sequenced in a study of T cells in Graves' hyperthyroidism and ophthalmopathy. Researchers took RNA transcripts and amplified the TCR beta CDR3 regions from them. HTBI primers were employed in a first-round RT-PCR of the TCR CDR3. TCRdb used MiXCR to reprocess the multiplex PCR reads, holding one entry per CDR3 protein. The repertoire holds a few hundred thousand distinct CDR3 sequences, with roughly a sixth as singletons. The sample was blood. The receptors were sampled from a woman between 18 and 29 years old with Graves' ophthalmopathy.

This clonotype was seen a few times. The chain couples TRBV14 to TRBJ2-1; the match to TRBD2 covers 7 bases. The CDR3 is 16 amino acids. V lost 4 bases to trimming and J lost 5 bases; unmatched junction nucleotides: 11. Looked up from germline, CDR1 is SGHDN and CDR2 is FVKESK. CDR3 residues: CASSRRLSGDNNEQFF. The CDR3 region has the DNA TGTGCCAGCAGCCGTAGGTTGAGCGGGGATAACAATGAGCAGTTCTTC.

This clonotype was seen only once. The chain joins TRBV28 to TRBJ1-2; 7 nucleotides line up with TRBD1. With V trimmed by 6 bases and J by 0 bases, 7 bases remained unmatched. CDR1 is MDHEN and CDR2 is SYDVKM in the germline V gene. This CDR3 has 15 amino acids. This chain's CDR3 is CASSSGTAANYGYTF. The CDR3 DNA is TGTGCCAGCAGCTCCGGGACAGCAGCTAACTATGGCTACACCTTC.

The chain is built from TRBV3-1 and TRBJ2-1; the D is unclear. V dropped 0 bases and J dropped 10 bases, with 10 bases sitting between them. Germline lookup yields CDR1 LGHDT and CDR2 YNNKEL (reference sequence). The CDR3 runs 13 residues. The CDR3 coding sequence is TGTGCCAGCAGCCAAGAGGTACGGAAGGAGCAGTTCTTC. Translating it yields CASSQEVRKEQFF.

The chain couples TRBV15 to TRBJ2-6; possible D gene TRBD1, 6 bases. V was cut by 5 bases and J by 0 bases, with 11 bases left in between. Germline CDR1 and CDR2: LNHNV and YYDKDF (reference sequence). This CDR3 has 16 residues. CDR3 coding DNA: TGTGCCACCAGCCCAGGGGCCCGCTCTGGGGCCAACGTCCTGACTTTC. Translation: CATSPGARSGANVLTF.

The chain joins TRBV3-1 to TRBJ1-3; 7 bases match TRBD1. The CDR3 totals 14 residues. Germline CDR1 and CDR2: LGHDT and YNNKEL (reference sequence). With 1 base clipped from V and 8 bases from J, the junction kept 5 bases outside the gene matches. The CDR3: CASSQVGGRDTIYF. DNA for the CDR3: TGTGCCAGCAGCCAAGTAGGGGGCCGGGACACCATATATTTT.

The chain joins TRBV20-1 to TRBJ1-2; D ambiguous. Trimming pared 1 base from V and 4 bases from J, leaving 10 bases between. This CDR3 region has 13 residues. The germline gives CDR1 DFQATT, CDR2 SNEGSKA (reference sequence). The CDR3 loop reads CSARGGTTYGYTF. The CDR3 DNA reads TGCAGTGCTAGAGGAGGCACCACCTATGGCTACACCTTC.

This clonotype was seen repeatedly, ten times or more. V usage is TRBV18 and J usage is TRBJ2-5; tentatively, D is TRBD2 (5 bases). Per germline, CDR1 KGHSH and CDR2 LQKENI. The length of the CDR3 is 15 residues. Trimming removed 2 bases from V and 5 bases from J, with 15 bases in between. The CDR3 reads CASSPTATSFETQYF. In nucleotides, the CDR3 is TGTGCCAGCTCACCAACGGCCACTAGTTTCGAGACCCAGTACTTC. Complete variable domain (other parts from reference TRBV18 and TRBJ2-5): NAGVMQNPRHLVRRRGQEARLRCSPMKGHSHVYWYRQLPEEGLKFMVYLQKENIIDESGMPKERFSAEFPKEGPSILRIQQVVRGDSAAYFCASSPTATSFETQYFGPGTRLLVL.

This clonotype was seen repeatedly, ten times or more. The chain uses TRBV20-1 and TRBJ2-3; TRBD2 might be the D (6 bases). The CDR3 contains 15 residues. Between the trimmed V and J ends, which lost 3 bases and 2 bases, there was a span of 15 bases. The V gene's germline CDR1 is DFQATT and CDR2 SNEGSKA (reference sequence). CDR3 protein: CSARALASHTDTQYF. CDR3 coding DNA: TGCAGTGCTAGGGCCCTAGCGTCCCACACAGATACGCAGTATTTT.

This clonotype came up a few times. This sequence joins TRBV28 and TRBJ2-7; 11 nucleotides align to TRBD2. V gave up 6 bases and J gave up 7 bases; unmatched junction bases: 8. Germline V lookup: CDR1 MDHEN, CDR2 SYDVKM. The CDR3 spans 14 residues. CDR3 protein: CASSPLAGVWEQYF. Here the CDR3 DNA reads TGTGCCAGCAGCCCACTAGCGGGAGTGTGGGAGCAGTACTTC.

Only a few counts were recorded for this clonotype. V usage is TRBV20-1 and J usage is TRBJ2-3; D perhaps matches TRBD2 (6 bases). V shed 3 bases and J shed 1 base, with 11 bases lying between them. Germline-derived CDR1 and CDR2 are DFQATT and SNEGSKA (reference sequence). There are 14 residues in the CDR3. CDR3 DNA: TGCAGTGCTAGTTTGGAGGGTCGCACAGATACGCAGTATTTT. It specifies CSASLEGRTDTQYF.

J is TRBJ2-1 and V is TRBV9; D is uncertain. Germline-derived CDR1 and CDR2 are SGDLS and YYNGEE. Trimming cost V 0 bases and J 7 bases, with 8 bases left between them. The CDR3 is made up of 13 amino acids. The CDR3 protein is CASSVVSGNEQFF. The CDR3 bases are TGTGCCAGCAGCGTAGTTTCTGGTAATGAGCAGTTCTTC.

This clonotype has a handful of counts. The J gene is TRBJ2-3, the V gene TRBV20-1, with a possible D match to TRBD2 (6 bases). Trimming pared 6 bases from V and 6 bases from J, leaving 19 bases between. The germline gives CDR1 DFQATT, CDR2 SNEGSKA (reference sequence). This CDR3 has 14 amino acids. The CDR3 region is CSAPVGGVGDTQYF. As DNA, the CDR3 is TGCAGTGCCCCCGTCGGCGGGGTCGGGGATACGCAGTATTTT.

This clonotype was seen repeatedly, ten times or more. The chain couples TRBV6-2 or TRBV6-3 to TRBJ2-1; 7 bases fit TRBD2. Germline values: CDR1 MNHEY, CDR2 SVGEGT. Germline trimming cut 2 bases from V and 2 bases from J; bases unmatched to any gene: 6. The CDR3 totals 16 residues. The CDR3 DNA is TGTGCCAGCAGTTACCGATTAGCGGGTGCCTACAATGAGCAGTTCTTC. Translating it yields CASSYRLAGAYNEQFF.

This clonotype came up many times. The chain carries TRBV2 and TRBJ1-1, with D possibly matching TRBD1 (5 bases). The germline V and J ends were trimmed by 7 bases and 1 base, with 16 bases remaining between them. Germline CDR1 SNHLY, CDR2 FYNNEI. This CDR3 is 15 amino acids long. CDR3 loop: CASNGIGVWNTEAFF. CDR3 nucleotide sequence: TGTGCCAGCAATGGTATAGGGGTTTGGAACACTGAAGCTTTCTTT.

Many counts were recorded for this clonotype. The V gene is TRBV28, the J gene TRBJ2-5; 8 bases align to TRBD1. V dropped 8 bases and J dropped 7; count of bases not matched to a gene: 18. CDR3 length equals 16 residues. Germline V CDR1 and CDR2: MDHEN, SYDVKM. The CDR3 loop is CASDITGTGRVGTQYF. The CDR3 DNA reads as TGTGCCAGCGACATAACCGGGACAGGTCGCGTTGGGACCCAGTACTTC.

CDR3 nucleotides: TGTGCCAGCAGCGCCGGGAAAGGCCTTTCCTATGGCTACACCTTC. Translating gives CASSAGKGLSYGYTF. The chain uses TRBV13 and TRBJ1-2; D call uncertain. This CDR3 has 15 amino acids. V was shortened by 5 bases and J by 4 bases, with 17 bases between the two germline ends. Germline assignment: CDR1 PRHDT and CDR2 FYEKMQ (reference sequence).

This clonotype showed up many times. The V gene is TRBV12-3 or TRBV12-4, the J gene TRBJ2-1, with 8 bases that match TRBD2. The CDR3 loop spans 16 amino acids. With V trimmed by 5 bases and J by 5 bases, 11 bases remained unmatched. The chain's CDR3 is CASSPRVAGPNNEQFF. The CDR3 nucleotides read TGTGCCAGCAGTCCCCGGGTAGCGGGACCTAACAATGAGCAGTTCTTC.

The gene calls are TRBV30 and TRBJ2-5; 8 bases line up with TRBD2. Germline lookup yields CDR1 GTSNPN and CDR2 SVGIG (reference sequence). Trimming cost V 3 bases and J 5 bases; bases outside gene matches: 14. This CDR3 comprises 16 residues. The CDR3 DNA is TGTGCCTGGAGGGCCGGATTAGCGGGGTCTAGGGAGACCCAGTACTTC. Its protein is CAWRAGLAGSRETQYF.

This rearrangement joins TRBV9 to TRBJ1-1, with D unresolved. Germline CDR1 reads SGDLS; CDR2 reads YYNGEE. The CDR3 sequence is 13 residues long. Trimming stripped 0 bases from V and 7 bases from J, with 10 bases between. The CDR3 spells CASSVGGGSEAFF. In nucleotides, the CDR3 is TGTGCCAGCAGCGTAGGGGGAGGGAGTGAAGCTTTCTTT.

This clonotype was counted only a few times. The J gene is TRBJ2-7, the V gene TRBV29-1; possible D gene TRBD2, 6 bases. Per germline, CDR1 SQVTM and CDR2 ANQGSEA. CDR3 length: 13 amino acids. Trimming removed 5 bases from V and 3 bases from J, with 14 bases in between. The CDR3 spells CSVLEGPGYEQYF. CDR3 DNA: TGCAGCGTTTTGGAGGGTCCGGGCTACGAGCAGTACTTC.

This clonotype was recorded at least ten times. The rearrangement links TRBV18 to TRBJ2-1; possibly TRBD1 for D (6 bases). Germline CDR1 is KGHSH and CDR2 is LQKENI. V lost 1 base and J 3 bases, leaving 7 bases between the germline ends. The CDR3 runs to 14 residues. The CDR3 bases are TGTGCCAGCTCACCACGGGACAACTACAATGAGCAGTTCTTC. Translating it yields CASSPRDNYNEQFF.

This clonotype was detected ten times or more. This chain uses TRBV30 with TRBJ1-1, with D hard to call. V was pared by 2 bases and J by 1 base, with 5 bases between. Germline V gene lookup returns CDR1 GTSNPN and CDR2 SVGIG (reference sequence). The CDR3 contains 12 residues. The CDR3 DNA sequence: TGTGCCTGGAGTCCACAGAACACTGAAGCTTTCTTT. Its protein is CAWSPQNTEAFF.

V and J are TRBV4-1 and TRBJ2-5; D not resolved. Germline assignment: CDR1 MGHRA and CDR2 YSYEKL. V was shortened by 2 bases and J by 2 bases, with 9 bases between the two germline ends. The CDR3 has 14 residues. CDR3 bases: TGCGCCAGCAGCCAAAGGACGGAGCAAGAGACCCAGTACTTC. The encoded protein is CASSQRTEQETQYF.